Following are 22 T cell receptor beta chains from one sample sequenced in a study of shared clonotypes between healthy human individuals. Sequencing used immunoSEQ multiplex PCR; TCRdb keeps in-frame clones, though not all of them. This table holds about 2.5 million clones, 85% to 95% found once. What was sequenced was naive CD4+ T cells from PBMCs. Subset indicated: CD45RA+ positively selected. The receptor source for this set is a man between 18 and 29 years old in good health. Some clones in this sample may be carry-over from other donors' samples.

The chain recombines TRBV2 with TRBJ2-4; D is possibly TRBD2 (5 bases). Germline CDR1 and CDR2: SNHLY and FYNNEI. CDR3 length: 15 residues. Trimming removed 5 bases at V and 1 base at J, with 12 bases between. The DNA for the CDR3 is TGTGCCAGCAGTACCCGGGGTTTGGCCAAAAACATTCAGTACTTC. It specifies CASSTRGLAKNIQYF. The full variable domain, with the rest looked up from reference TRBV2 and TRBJ2-4, is EPEVTQTPSHQVTQMGQEVILRCVPISNHLYFYWYRQILGQKVEFLVSFYNNEISEKSEIFDDQFSVERPDGSNFTLKIRSTKLEDSAMYFCASSTRGLAKNIQYFGAGTRLSVL.

The chain recombines TRBV7-9 with TRBJ2-6; perhaps TRBD1 as D (5 bases). This CDR3 region has 15 residues. Germline assignment: CDR1 SEHNR and CDR2 FQNEAQ (reference sequence). V was shortened by 9 bases and J by 0 bases, with 12 bases between the two germline ends. The DNA of the CDR3 is TGTGCCAGTGTTACAGGAAGCTCTGGGGCCAACGTCCTGACTTTC. Its protein product is CASVTGSSGANVLTF.

This clone was found a few times. The same CDR3 is also encoded by other DNA sequences in this sample. The V call is TRBV7-3, the J call TRBJ1-1; D ambiguous. Trimming shortened V by 5 bases and J by 3 bases, and 10 bases separated the two germline ends. CDR1 is SGHTA, CDR2 FQGTGA, per germline. This CDR3 spans 13 amino acids. Written as DNA, the CDR3 is TGTGCCAGCAGCCTTACAAAGGACACTGAAGCTTTCTTT. Translation gives CASSLTKDTEAFF.

CDR3 sequence (DNA): TGTGCCAGCAGCTTAGACAGGAGATCCAAATTCAGGGTCCCCGAGCAGTTCTTC. It yields the protein CASSLDRRSKFRVPEQFF. The chain has TRBV11-3 and TRBJ2-1; possible D gene TRBD1, 5 bases. The V end was cut by 0 bases, the J end by 10 bases, with 25 bases between. The CDR3 consists of 18 residues. Germline CDR1 and CDR2: SGHNT and YENEEA.

V is TRBV15 and J is TRBJ2-3; D is perhaps TRBD1 or TRBD2 (5 bases each). V lost 7 bases to trimming and J lost 2 bases, with 13 bases between them. This CDR3 is 14 amino acids long. Germline CDR1 LNHNV, CDR2 YYDKDF (reference sequence). CDR3 sequence reads: CATTPGLNTDTQYF. CDR3 sequence (DNA): TGTGCCACCACTCCGGGGCTGAACACAGATACGCAGTATTTT.

The chain combines TRBV6-5 with TRBJ1-1, with D possibly TRBD1 on 6 matching bases. Trimming left V 1 base short and J 11 bases short, with 11 bases between. Germline values: CDR1 MNHEY, CDR2 SVGAGI. This CDR3 comprises 12 residues. This chain's CDR3 is CASSYYGQLAFF. The DNA of the CDR3 is TGTGCCAGCAGTTACTATGGACAGTTGGCTTTCTTT.

In regard to this clone: Other DNA sequences from this sample encode an identical CDR3 as well. This rearrangement joins TRBV28 to TRBJ2-2; D not resolved. CDR1 is MDHEN and CDR2 is SYDVKM in the germline V gene. This CDR3 has 12 residues. Trimming took 8 bases from V and 2 from J, leaving 6 bases between them. In DNA form, the CDR3 reads TGTGCCAGCGGTAGTAACACCGGGGAGCTGTTTTTT. Residues: CASGSNTGELFF.

This rearrangement joins TRBV6-5 to TRBJ2-7; D is possibly TRBD2 (5 bases). Germline V gene lookup returns CDR1 MNHEY and CDR2 SVGAGI. The germline V and J ends were trimmed by 10 bases and 3 bases, with 10 bases remaining between them. The CDR3 consists of 11 residues. The DNA of the CDR3 is TGTGCCACCCGACGGGGCTACGAGCAGTACTTC. Residues: CATRRGYEQYF.

V gene TRBV30 combines with J gene TRBJ1-5, with D perhaps matching TRBD1 (6 bases). CDR1 and CDR2 (germline): GTSNPN, SVGIG (reference sequence). Deletions cut 3 bases from V and 7 bases from J, with 16 bases between. CDR3 length: 14 residues. In nucleotides, the CDR3 is TGTGCCTGGAGCCCCAGCGGGGGGGCCCAGCCCCAGCATTTT. Residues: CAWSPSGGAQPQHF. The complete variable domain, with remaining parts taken from reference TRBV30 and TRBJ1-5, reads SQTIHQWPATLVQPVGSPLSLECTVEGTSNPNLYWYRQAAGRGLQLLFYSVGIGQISSEVPQNLSASRPQDRQFILSSKKLLLSDSGFYLCAWSPSGGAQPQHFGDGTRLSIL.

The chain carries TRBV11-2 and TRBJ2-2, with 9 positions matching TRBD1. The CDR3 is 16 residues long. Germline V CDR1 and CDR2: SGHAT, FQNNGV. V lost 5 bases to trimming and J lost 6 bases; unmatched junction nucleotides: 10. The CDR3 here is CASSSTGTGSPGELFF. CDR3 bases: TGTGCCAGCAGCAGCACCGGGACAGGGTCCCCCGGGGAGCTGTTTTTT.

This chain connects TRBV2 to TRBJ2-3; D may be TRBD2 (6 bases). The CDR3 covers 13 residues. In germline, CDR1 is SNHLY, CDR2 FYNNEI. V lost 8 bases to trimming and J lost 6 bases, with 15 bases between them. The CDR3 nucleotides are TGTGCCAGCTCGGGGGTAACGGGGGATACGCAGTATTTT. Protein sequence: CASSGVTGDTQYF.

This rearrangement joins TRBV7-9 to TRBJ1-2; D is unresolved. Germline assignment: CDR1 SEHNR and CDR2 FQNEAQ (reference sequence). The CDR3 length is 12 residues. V was clipped by 2 bases and J by 8 bases, with 9 bases between them. This chain's CDR3 is CASSLLRTGYTF. The DNA for the CDR3 is TGTGCCAGCAGCTTACTCCGGACCGGCTACACCTTC.

J is TRBJ2-1 and V is TRBV9; tentatively, D is TRBD1 or TRBD2 (6 bases each). CDR1 SGDLS and CDR2 YYNGEE come from the germline V gene. The CDR3 has 17 amino acids. Trimming took off 3 bases at V and 7 bases at J, with 23 bases between the two ends. Here the CDR3 DNA reads TGTGCCAGCAGCGAGTGGGGGGACACCAATAATCGGAATGAGCAGTTCTTC. The encoded protein is CASSEWGDTNNRNEQFF. The entire variable domain, with the rest obtained from reference TRBV9 and TRBJ2-1, is as follows: DSGVTQTPKHLITATGQRVTLRCSPRSGDLSVYWYQQSLDQGLQFLIQYYNGEERAKGNILERFSAQQFPDLHSELNLSSLELGDSALYFCASSEWGDTNNRNEQFFGPGTRLTVL.

In its sample, this clone was seen a few times. The V and J genes are TRBV28 and TRBJ1-1; no definite D call. CDR3 length: 11 amino acids. CDR1 is MDHEN and CDR2 is SYDVKM in the germline V gene. V gave up 6 bases and J gave up 5 bases, with 7 bases separating them. Here the CDR3 reads CASRYLTEAFF. The CDR3 DNA follows: TGTGCCAGCAGATATTTGACTGAAGCTTTCTTT.

This clone was counted a few times. Sequence at one end of the junction differs from germline and may be a read error. The chain couples TRBV7-9 to TRBJ1-1, with D maybe TRBD1 (5 bases). CDR3 length: 11 amino acids. Germline CDR1 is SEHNR and CDR2 is FQNEAQ (reference sequence). DNA for the CDR3: TGTGCCAGCAGCTTAGGAGGGACGGGACTTTTT. Translated: CASSLGGTGLF.

This rearrangement joins TRBV30 to TRBJ2-6, with 9 bases fitting TRBD1. This CDR3 is built from 15 residues. V shed 2 bases and J 2 bases; nucleotides not matched to a gene: 1. CDR1 GTSNPN and CDR2 SVGIG come from the germline V gene (reference sequence). CDR3 protein: CAWSRTGAGANVLTF. In DNA form, the CDR3 reads TGTGCCTGGAGTCGGACAGGGGCTGGGGCCAACGTCCTGACTTTC.

The chain has TRBV28 and TRBJ1-1, with unresolved D. CDR3 length: 14 residues. Germline V CDR1 and CDR2: MDHEN, SYDVKM. V was shortened by 7 bases and J by 0 bases, with 12 bases between the two germline ends. Here the CDR3 DNA reads TGTGCCAGCATCGTCTCGGGCATGAACACTGAAGCTTTCTTT. Its translation is CASIVSGMNTEAFF.

The chain recombines TRBV28 with TRBJ2-1; D is unclear. Germline V lookup: CDR1 MDHEN, CDR2 SYDVKM. Trimming stripped 5 bases from V and 12 bases from J, with 14 bases between. The length of the CDR3 is 12 residues. CDR3 DNA: TGTGCCAGCAGTCCCGTCGGTTTTGGGCAGTTCTTC. This codes for CASSPVGFGQFF.

The chain uses TRBV5-6 and TRBJ1-5; 9 bases align to TRBD1. The CDR3 length is 17 residues. The V segment lost 4 bases and the J segment 2 bases; nucleotides outside the gene matches: 10. Per the germline V gene, CDR1 is SGHDT and CDR2 is YYEEEE. The CDR3 loop is CASSPRRGDRGNQPQHF. The CDR3 DNA sequence: TGTGCCAGCAGCCCCCGAAGGGGGGACAGGGGCAATCAGCCCCAGCATTTT. The whole variable domain, filled in from reference TRBV5-6 and TRBJ1-5, reads DAGVTQSPTHLIKTRGQQVTLRCSPKSGHDTVSWYQQALGQGPQFIFQYYEEEERQRGNFPDRFSGHQFPNYSSELNVNALLLGDSALYLCASSPRRGDRGNQPQHFGDGTRLSIL.

The chain is built from TRBV5-8 and TRBJ2-7; a possible D gene is TRBD2 (5 bases). This CDR3 is 15 amino acids long. Per the germline V gene, CDR1 is SGHTS and CDR2 is YDEGEE. V was trimmed by 4 bases and J by 0 bases, leaving 14 bases between them. CDR3: CASSGPGKRSYEQYF. The DNA of the CDR3 is TGTGCCAGCAGCGGCCCCGGGAAGCGCTCCTACGAGCAGTACTTC.

V usage is TRBV6-6 and J usage is TRBJ2-5, with D maybe TRBD1 (6 bases). Trimming took off 6 bases at V and 0 bases at J, with 11 bases between the two ends. In germline, CDR1 is MNHNY, CDR2 SVGAGI (reference sequence). The CDR3 length is 14 residues. The DNA of the CDR3 is TGTGCCAGCAGGAGTGACAGGAACCAAGAGACCCAGTACTTC. It specifies CASRSDRNQETQYF.

The chain carries TRBV18 and TRBJ2-7; TRBD1 agrees at 7 bases. J was trimmed by 3 bases and V by 3 bases; bases with no gene match: 8. CDR1 and CDR2 (germline): KGHSH, LQKENI. The CDR3 has 15 residues. This CDR3 is CASSPSQGSYYEQYF. Here the CDR3 DNA reads TGTGCCAGCTCACCCTCACAGGGGAGTTACTACGAGCAGTACTTC.